A single T cell receptor (beta chain) is shown here with its context. Sequencing was performed with immunoSEQ multiplex PCR; in TCRdb, only in-frame clones are kept and a portion is missing. The table includes approximately 14,000 clones, over 65% detected once. The source of the sample is a study of T cells after somatic rescue of genetic block. Trimming stripped 4 bases from V and 2 bases from J, with 18 bases between. CDR3 length: 16 amino acids. Germline CDR1 and CDR2: SEHNR and FQNEAQ (reference sequence). Sequencing used peripheral blood mononuclear cells (PBMCs). This TCR was sampled from a boy between 5 and 17 years old. The V call is TRBV7-9, the J call TRBJ2-7; D may correspond to TRBD1 or TRBD2 (5 bases each). In nucleotides, the CDR3 is TGTGCCAGCAGCTCCGACAGAGGGGAGAGTCCCTACGAGCAGTACTTC. This encodes CASSSDRGESPYEQYF.